This T cell receptor (beta chain) was identified during a study of blood T cell repertoires in COVID-19 (dated by TCRdb to 2018 to 2021). General notes on the study: The collaborator samples originated in the United States, Italy and Spain and spanned the acute and convalescent phases of COVID-19. The material from the prospective study consisted of cDNA or gDNA derived from T cells, B-cell-depleted T cells, or PBMCs. Deeply sampled blood TCRbeta repertoires from subjects exposed to, actively infected with, or recovered from COVID-19 were included in the dataset. The repertoires were made available in a free public database intended to serve as a resource for research on the immune response to SARS-CoV-2. The samples were drawn from two sources: the first 160 participants of the ongoing ImmuneRACE study, and 1,254 subjects contributed by 6 global collaborators. Nearly every sample came with metadata listing a de-identified subject ID, COVID-19 status, age in years and sex. Where HLA class I and class II types were available, the types were taken from metadata supplied by the sample provider, not from assay-based typing. Study-wide conclusions, independent of this receptor: Clinical and demographic metadata were provided uncurated, with the amount varying by source and participant.

From its cysteine to its phenylalanine, the CDR3 spans 14 amino acids. Just CDR3 DNA is preserved here, 42 bases in frame from base 1. Per the germline V gene, SGDLS is the CDR1 and YYNGEE is the CDR2. Here V drops 3 bases and J drops 8 bases, and the junction holds 8 bases not matched to any gene. Note on this clone: Its antigen is not yet known. It has no much larger one-base neighbor in the sample; base qualities were not kept.

Collaborating institutions collected whole blood in K2EDTA tubes following their own protocols. For TCRbeta analysis, collaborators shipped samples in one of three forms: frozen whole blood, isolated PBMCs, or DNA extracted from either of those sample types. TCRbeta CDR3 regions were amplified from genomic DNA using the immunoSEQ Assay, a bias-controlled multiplex PCR. Turning to the authors' computational methods: Within the assay, amplification of reference gene primers was used to estimate how many nucleated cells each sample contained. To quantify the absolute abundance of each unique TCRbeta CDR3 rearrangement, sequence reads were collapsed and filtered. For each sample, productive Simpson clonality was calculated as the square root of Simpson's diversity index over productive rearrangements. The table was pulled from immuneACCESS by TCRdb, which kept in-frame rearrangements only. Such tables lose some clones; where checked, under half of the loss comes from unresolved V genes, and the rest has no known cause. Clone size and V and J calls were adopted from that table, with D and trimming inferred from the DNA. In all, the sample holds 130,000 to 150,000 clones, and roughly 84% of those were seen once. The ten largest clonotypes hold approximately 10% of the sample.

The source is a man aged 55-75 years with active or convalescent COVID-19. The sequenced material came from peripheral blood. Rearrangement joined TRBV9 to TRBJ1-2; 9 bases in between match TRBD1. Here is the DNA: TGTGCCAGCAGCGCCTCGACAGGGGGTGAAGGCTACACCTTC. It specifies CASSASTGGEGYTF.